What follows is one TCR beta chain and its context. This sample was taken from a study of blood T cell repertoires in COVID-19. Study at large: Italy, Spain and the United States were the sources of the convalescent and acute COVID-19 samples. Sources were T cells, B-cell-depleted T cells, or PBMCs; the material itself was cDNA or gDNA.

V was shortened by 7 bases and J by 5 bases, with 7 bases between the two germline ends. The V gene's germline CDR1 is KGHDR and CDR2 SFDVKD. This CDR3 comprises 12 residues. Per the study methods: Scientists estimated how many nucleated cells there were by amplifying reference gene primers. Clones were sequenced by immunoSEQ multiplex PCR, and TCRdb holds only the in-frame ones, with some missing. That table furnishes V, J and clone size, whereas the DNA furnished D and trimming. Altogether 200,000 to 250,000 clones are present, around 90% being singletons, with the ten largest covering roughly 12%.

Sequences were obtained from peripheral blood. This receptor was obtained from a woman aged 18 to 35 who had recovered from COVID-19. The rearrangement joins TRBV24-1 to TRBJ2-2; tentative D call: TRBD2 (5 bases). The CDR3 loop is CATRTKTGELFF. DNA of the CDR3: TGTGCCACCAGGACTAAAACCGGGGAGCTGTTTTTT.